This T cell receptor beta chain derives from a study of T cells in Graves' hyperthyroidism and ophthalmopathy. About the research overall: At the time of initial diagnosis and before any treatment, peripheral blood was collected.

This CDR3 region has 15 residues. The ends lost 6 bases at V and 1 base at J; junction bases unmatched: 5. This clonotype was observed once. Patients aged 18 to 65 with hyperthyroidism were newly diagnosed, with duration under 2 months. Authors of the study amplified TCR beta CDR3 regions from RNA transcripts. First-round RT-PCR with HTBI primers amplified the TCR CDR3 region. Each CDR3 protein is one row after TCRdb ran MiXCR on the multiplex PCR reads. The table lists hundreds of thousands of distinct CDR3 sequences, roughly a third of them singletons. The rearrangement uses TRBV12-3 or TRBV12-4 and TRBJ2-5, with TRBD2 matching over 10 bases. Source material: blood. The sequence was obtained from a middle-aged woman with Graves' hyperthyroidism. CDR3 amino acids: CASSQIAGGQETQYF. In DNA form, the CDR3 reads TGTGCCAGCAGCCAAATAGCGGGGGGCCAAGAGACCCAGTACTTC.